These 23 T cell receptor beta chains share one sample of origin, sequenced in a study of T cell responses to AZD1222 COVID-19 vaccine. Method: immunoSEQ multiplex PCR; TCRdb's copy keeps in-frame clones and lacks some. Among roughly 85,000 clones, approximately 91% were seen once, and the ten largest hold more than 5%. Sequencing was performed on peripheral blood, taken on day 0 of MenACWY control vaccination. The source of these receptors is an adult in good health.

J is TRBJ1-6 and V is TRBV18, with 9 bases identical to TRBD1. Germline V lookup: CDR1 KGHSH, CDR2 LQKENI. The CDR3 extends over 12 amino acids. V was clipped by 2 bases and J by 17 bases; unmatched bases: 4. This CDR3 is CASSPGQGSVHF. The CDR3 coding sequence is TGTGCCAGCTCACCAGGACAGGGGTCGGTCCACTTT.

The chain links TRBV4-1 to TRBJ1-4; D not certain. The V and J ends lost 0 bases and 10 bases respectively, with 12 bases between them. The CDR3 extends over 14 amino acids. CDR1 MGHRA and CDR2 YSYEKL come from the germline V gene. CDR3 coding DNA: TGCGCCAGCAGCCAAGATAGAAAACATCCAAAACTGTTTTTT. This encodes CASSQDRKHPKLFF.

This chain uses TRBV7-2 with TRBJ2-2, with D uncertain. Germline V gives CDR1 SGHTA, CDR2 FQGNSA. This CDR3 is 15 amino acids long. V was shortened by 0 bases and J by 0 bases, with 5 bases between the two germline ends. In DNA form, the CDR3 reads TGTGCCAGCAGCTTAGCGCTAGCGAACACCGGGGAGCTGTTTTTT. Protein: CASSLALANTGELFF.

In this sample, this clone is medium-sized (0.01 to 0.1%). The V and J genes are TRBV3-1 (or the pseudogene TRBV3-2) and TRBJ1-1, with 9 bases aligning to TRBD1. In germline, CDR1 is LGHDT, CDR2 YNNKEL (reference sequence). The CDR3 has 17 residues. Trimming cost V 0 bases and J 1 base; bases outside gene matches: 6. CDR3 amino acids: CASSQDNRGRTNTEAFF. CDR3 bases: TGTGCCAGCAGCCAAGATAACAGGGGGCGTACGAACACTGAAGCTTTCTTT.

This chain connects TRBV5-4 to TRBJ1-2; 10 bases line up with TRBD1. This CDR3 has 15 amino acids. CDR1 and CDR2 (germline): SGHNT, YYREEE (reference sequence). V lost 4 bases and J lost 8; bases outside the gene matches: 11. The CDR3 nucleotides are TGTGCCAGCAGCCCGTTGTCGACAGGGGGCTGGGGCTACACCTTC. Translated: CASSPLSTGGWGYTF.

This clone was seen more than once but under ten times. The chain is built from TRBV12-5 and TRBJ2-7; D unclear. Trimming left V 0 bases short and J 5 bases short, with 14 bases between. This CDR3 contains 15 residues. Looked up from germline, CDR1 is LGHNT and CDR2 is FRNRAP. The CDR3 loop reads CASGLVMGVGDEQYF. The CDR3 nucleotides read TGTGCTAGTGGTTTGGTAATGGGTGTTGGGGACGAGCAGTACTTC.

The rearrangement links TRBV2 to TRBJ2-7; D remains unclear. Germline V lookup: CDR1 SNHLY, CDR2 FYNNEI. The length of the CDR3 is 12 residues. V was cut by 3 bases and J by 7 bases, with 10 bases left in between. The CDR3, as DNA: TGTGCCAGCAGTGATCTCGGCCAGGAGCAGTACTTC. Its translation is CASSDLGQEQYF.

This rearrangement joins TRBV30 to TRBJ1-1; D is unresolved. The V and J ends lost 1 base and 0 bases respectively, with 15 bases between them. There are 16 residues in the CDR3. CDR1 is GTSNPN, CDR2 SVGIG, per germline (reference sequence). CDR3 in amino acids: CAWSAPGRGVNTEAFF. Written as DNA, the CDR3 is TGTGCCTGGAGTGCCCCGGGCCGGGGAGTGAACACTGAAGCTTTCTTT.

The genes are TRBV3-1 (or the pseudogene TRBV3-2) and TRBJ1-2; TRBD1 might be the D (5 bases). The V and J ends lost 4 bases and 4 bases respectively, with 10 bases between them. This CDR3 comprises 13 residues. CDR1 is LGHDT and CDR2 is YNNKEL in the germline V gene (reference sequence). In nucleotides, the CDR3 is TGTGCCAGCAGCCCGGGACGGACCTATGGCTACACCTTC. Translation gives CASSPGRTYGYTF.

The CDR3 DNA is TGTGCCAGCAGTTGGCAGGGAGGAACCGGGGAGCTGTTTTTT. It is translated as CASSWQGGTGELFF. The chain couples TRBV27 to TRBJ2-2; tentative D call: TRBD2 (6 bases). There are 14 residues in the CDR3. The V end was cut by 4 bases, the J end by 5 bases, with 11 bases between. Germline CDR1 MNHEY, CDR2 SMNVEV (reference sequence).

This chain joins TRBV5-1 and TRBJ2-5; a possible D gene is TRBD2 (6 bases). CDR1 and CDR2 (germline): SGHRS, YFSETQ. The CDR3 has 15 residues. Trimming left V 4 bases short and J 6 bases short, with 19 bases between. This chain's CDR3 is CASSMDLGGRQTQYF. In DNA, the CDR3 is TGCGCCAGCAGCATGGACCTTGGAGGGCGGCAGACCCAGTACTTC.

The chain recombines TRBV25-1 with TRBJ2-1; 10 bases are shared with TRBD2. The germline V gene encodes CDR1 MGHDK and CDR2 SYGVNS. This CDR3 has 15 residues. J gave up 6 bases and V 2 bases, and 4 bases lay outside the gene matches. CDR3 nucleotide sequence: TGTGCCAGCAGTGAACTAGCGGGGGCCCCCAATGAGCAGTTCTTC. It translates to CASSELAGAPNEQFF.

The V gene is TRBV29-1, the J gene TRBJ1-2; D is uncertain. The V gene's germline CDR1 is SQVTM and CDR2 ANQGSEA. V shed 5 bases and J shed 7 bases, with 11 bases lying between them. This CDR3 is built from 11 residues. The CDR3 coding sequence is TGCAGCGTTTTAGAACGGGGTGGCTACACCTTC. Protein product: CSVLERGGYTF.

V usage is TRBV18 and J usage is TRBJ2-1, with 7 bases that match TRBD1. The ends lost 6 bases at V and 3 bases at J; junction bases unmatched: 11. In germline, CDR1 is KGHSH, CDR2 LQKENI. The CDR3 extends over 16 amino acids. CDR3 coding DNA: TGTGCCAGCTCCCCCTTTAGGGGGCAGGACTACAATGAGCAGTTCTTC. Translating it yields CASSPFRGQDYNEQFF.

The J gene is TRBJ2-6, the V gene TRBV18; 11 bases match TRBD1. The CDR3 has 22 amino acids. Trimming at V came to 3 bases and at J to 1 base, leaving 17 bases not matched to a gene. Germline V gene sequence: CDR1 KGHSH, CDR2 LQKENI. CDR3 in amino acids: CASSPRGLTGTGGRSGANVLTF. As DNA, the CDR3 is TGTGCCAGCTCACCTCGTGGTCTGACCGGGACAGGGGGACGGTCTGGGGCCAACGTCCTGACTTTC.

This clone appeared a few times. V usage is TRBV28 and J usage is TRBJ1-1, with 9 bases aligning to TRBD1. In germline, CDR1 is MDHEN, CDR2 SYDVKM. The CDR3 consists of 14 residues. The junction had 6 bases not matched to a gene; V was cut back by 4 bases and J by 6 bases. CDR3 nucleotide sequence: TGTGCCAGCAGTTCACTCCGGGACAGGGCTGAAGCTTTCTTT. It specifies CASSSLRDRAEAFF.

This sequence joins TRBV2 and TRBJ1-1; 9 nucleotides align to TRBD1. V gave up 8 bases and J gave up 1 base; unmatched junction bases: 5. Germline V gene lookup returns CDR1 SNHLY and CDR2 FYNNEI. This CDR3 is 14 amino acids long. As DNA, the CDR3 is TGTGCCAGCCAGCCGGACAGGGGGAACACTGAAGCTTTCTTT. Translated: CASQPDRGNTEAFF.

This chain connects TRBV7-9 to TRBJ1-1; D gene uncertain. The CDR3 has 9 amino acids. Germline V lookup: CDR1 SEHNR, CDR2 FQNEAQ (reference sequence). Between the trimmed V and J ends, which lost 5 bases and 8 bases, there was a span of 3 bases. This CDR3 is CASSPEAFF. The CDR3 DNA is TGTGCCAGCAGCCCCGAAGCTTTCTTT. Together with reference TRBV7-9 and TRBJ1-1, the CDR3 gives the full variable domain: DTGVSQNPRHKITKRGQNVTFRCDPISEHNRLYWYRQTLGQGPEFLTYFQNEAQLEKSRLLSDRFSAERPKGSFSTLEIQRTEQGDSAMYLCASSPEAFFGQGTRLTVV.

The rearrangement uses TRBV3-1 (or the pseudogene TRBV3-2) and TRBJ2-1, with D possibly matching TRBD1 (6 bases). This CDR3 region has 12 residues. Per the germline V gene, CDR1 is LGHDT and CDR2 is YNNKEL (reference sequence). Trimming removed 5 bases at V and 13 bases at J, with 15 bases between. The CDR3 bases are TGTGCCAGCAGCTTTAATCGGGACACCCAGTTCTTC. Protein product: CASSFNRDTQFF.

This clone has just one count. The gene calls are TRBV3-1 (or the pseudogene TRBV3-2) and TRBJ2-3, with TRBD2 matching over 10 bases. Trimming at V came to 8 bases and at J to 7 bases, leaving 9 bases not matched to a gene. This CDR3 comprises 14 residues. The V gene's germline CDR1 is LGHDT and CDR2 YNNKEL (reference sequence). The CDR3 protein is CASSQAGGPYTQYF. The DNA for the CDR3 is TGTGCCAGCTCCCAAGCGGGGGGGCCATATACGCAGTATTTT.

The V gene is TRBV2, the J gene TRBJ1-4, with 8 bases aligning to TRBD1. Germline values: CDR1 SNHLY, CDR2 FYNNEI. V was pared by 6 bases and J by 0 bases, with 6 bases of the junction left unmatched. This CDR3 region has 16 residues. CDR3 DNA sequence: TGTGCCAGCAGCCGGGGACAGGTTGCAACTAATGAAAAACTGTTTTTT. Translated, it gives CASSRGQVATNEKLFF.

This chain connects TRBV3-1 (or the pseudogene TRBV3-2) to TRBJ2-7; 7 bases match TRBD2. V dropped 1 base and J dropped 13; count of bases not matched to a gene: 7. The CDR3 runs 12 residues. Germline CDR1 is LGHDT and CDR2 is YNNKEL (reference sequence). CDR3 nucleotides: TGTGCCAGCAGCCAAGGGGAGGGTAAGACTTACTTC. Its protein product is CASSQGEGKTYF.

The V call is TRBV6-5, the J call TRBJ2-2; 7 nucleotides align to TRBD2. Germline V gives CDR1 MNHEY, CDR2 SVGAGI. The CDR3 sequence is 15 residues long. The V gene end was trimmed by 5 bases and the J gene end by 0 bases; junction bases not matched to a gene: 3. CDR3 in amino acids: CASSRGDANTGELFF. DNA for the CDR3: TGTGCCAGCAGTCGGGGGGACGCGAACACCGGGGAGCTGTTTTTT.